This passage covers 7 T cell receptor beta chains from one sample sequenced in a study of cytomegalovirus exposure and HLA in healthy donors. The PCR made use of 60 Vbeta and 13 Jbeta primers. The table came from immunoSEQ multiplex PCR; TCRdb's copy has only in-frame clones and leaves some out. The sample records under 200,000 clones, approximately 67% being singletons. The sequenced material came from PBMCs. These receptors were obtained from a man in his forties in good health and CMV-seronegative.

This clone has only a few counts. V usage is TRBV30 and J usage is TRBJ2-7; TRBD2 aligns across 11 bases. The CDR3 has 17 residues. V gave up 0 bases and J gave up 4 bases; unmatched junction bases: 11. Germline CDR1 reads GTSNPN; CDR2 reads SVGIG (reference sequence). CDR3 sequence: CAWSVSSGTSGGYEQYF. The CDR3 DNA sequence: TGTGCCTGGAGTGTTTCCTCTGGGACTAGCGGAGGGTACGAGCAGTACTTC.

The rearrangement uses TRBV28 and TRBJ2-3; 14 positions agree with TRBD2. The CDR3 contains 16 residues. CDR1 and CDR2 (germline): MDHEN, SYDVKM. Germline trimming cut 4 bases from V and 5 bases from J; bases unmatched to any gene: 5. The CDR3 DNA follows: TGTGCCAGCAGTTCCCGACTAGCGGGGGGGGGAGATACGCAGTATTTT. It encodes CASSSRLAGGGDTQYF.

This rearrangement joins TRBV5-4 to TRBJ2-5; 15 bases are shared with TRBD2. Germline CDR1 and CDR2: SGHNT and YYREEE (reference sequence). Trimming removed 4 bases from V and 1 base from J; junction bases left unmatched: 8. This CDR3 is 18 amino acids long. CDR3 bases: TGTGCCAGCAGCCAACCGGGACTAGCGGGGGGCCGCCAAGAGACCCAGTACTTC. Amino acids: CASSQPGLAGGRQETQYF.

The chain couples TRBV5-1 to TRBJ1-1; weak D call: TRBD1 (6 bases). CDR3 size: 15 residues. Germline values: CDR1 SGHRS, CDR2 YFSETQ. V dropped 3 bases and J dropped 0 bases, with 12 bases sitting between them. CDR3 nucleotides: TGCGCCAGCAGCTCCTTCGGACAGCTGAACACTGAAGCTTTCTTT. Translating gives CASSSFGQLNTEAFF.

V usage is TRBV11-1 and J usage is TRBJ2-5; D call uncertain. The DNA matches TRBJ2-7 better at its end, which makes the J call doubtful. This CDR3 is built from 15 residues. Germline CDR1 reads SGHAT; CDR2 reads FQDESV (reference sequence). CDR3 nucleotides: TGTGCCAGCAGTTCGGGTAGGCTTTGGTCCTACGAGCAGTACTTC. It yields the protein CASSSGRLWSYEQYF.

V gene TRBV14 combines with J gene TRBJ2-1, with D tentatively TRBD1 (6 bases). Trimming took off 1 base at V and 4 bases at J, with 8 bases between the two ends. Germline V gene sequence: CDR1 SGHDN, CDR2 FVKESK. The CDR3 runs 14 residues. CDR3 in amino acids: CASSQAGQYNEQFF. In DNA, the CDR3 is TGTGCCAGCAGCCAAGCAGGACAGTACAATGAGCAGTTCTTC.

V gene TRBV15 combines with J gene TRBJ2-1, with D possibly TRBD2 on 7 matching bases. CDR1 and CDR2 from the germline V gene are LNHNV and YYDKDF (reference sequence). Trimming pared 6 bases from V and 8 bases from J, leaving 23 bases between. The CDR3 length is 16 residues. CDR3 in amino acids: CATRVGGGNTGDEQFF. The CDR3 coding sequence is TGTGCCACCAGGGTAGGGGGGGGGAACACGGGCGATGAGCAGTTCTTC.